Detailed here is one TCR beta chain. This clonotype was seen only a few times. Its antigen is not yet known. No clone much larger than this one lies a single base away; base qualities are absent. TCR repertoires of sorted CD4+ and CD8+ blood T cells from severe aplastic anemia patients and healthy subjects were deep-sequenced in the study. Ficoll-Paque density gradient centrifugation was used to isolate peripheral blood mononuclear cells. Before DNA extraction, CD4+ and CD8+ T cells were sorted by FACS or by magnetic beads. Genomic DNA served as template for TCR beta VDJ combination and CDR3 sequence profiling. An Illumina HiSeq 2000 was the platform used for TCR repertoire sequencing. The paper's data handling went like this. Repertoire assessment relied on Simpson's diversity index, CDR3 size and DJ length profiles, and TRBV/TRBJ rearrangement plots. The most abundant DNA sequence in the deep sequencing data was defined as the immunodominant clone. CDR3 amino acid sequences were screened for sharing across subjects and compared with published repertoires and the VDJdb database. TCRdb handled the public reads itself, with Q25 trimming in fastp and clone calling in MiXCR, and kept productive beta chains. Rows with one shared CDR3 protein collapse into an entry with the most common genes and DNA. The V and J calls and clone size come from TCRdb's table, not from the authors' own analysis. This sample gives approximately 170,000 distinct CDR3 sequences in total; less than 70% of them show up just once. The ten largest account for 15% to 20% of the sample.

The data were obtained in a study of CD8+CD57+ T cells in acquired aplastic anemia (dated by TCRdb to the late 2010s). Background for the entire study: A mean of around 3.3 ug of DNA, ranging from 0.2 to 27.4 ug, was extracted from sorted CD4+ and CD8+ cells. Healthy donor samples averaged about 10 million reads for CD4+ and about 11 million for CD8+ cells.

What the research found in general, with its limitations: No significant difference in CD8+ Simpson's diversity was found between patients and healthy controls (P=0.060). Although around 30 CD8+ CDR3 sequences were shared by patients and controls, these sequences appeared highly expressed in patients and within the immunodominant clones of patients.

From the cysteine through the phenylalanine, the CDR3 covers 15 amino acids. Of all the DNA, just the CDR3 is kept, 45 bases in frame from base 1. At the junction V is shortened by 3 bases and J by 3 bases; bases outside the gene matches: 4. CDR1 and CDR2 (KGHDR, SFDVKD) derive from the germline V gene. Recombination joined TRBV24-1 with TRBJ2-3, with 8 middle bases fitting TRBD1. The TCR comes from a human donor in good health, serving as a control. The sequenced sample was sorted CD4+, CD8+, or CD8+CD57+ T cells (not recorded which) from PBMCs. CDR3 region: CATSDRGQGTDTQYF. DNA sequence: TGTGCCACCAGTGATCGCGGACAGGGAACAGATACGCAGTATTTT.